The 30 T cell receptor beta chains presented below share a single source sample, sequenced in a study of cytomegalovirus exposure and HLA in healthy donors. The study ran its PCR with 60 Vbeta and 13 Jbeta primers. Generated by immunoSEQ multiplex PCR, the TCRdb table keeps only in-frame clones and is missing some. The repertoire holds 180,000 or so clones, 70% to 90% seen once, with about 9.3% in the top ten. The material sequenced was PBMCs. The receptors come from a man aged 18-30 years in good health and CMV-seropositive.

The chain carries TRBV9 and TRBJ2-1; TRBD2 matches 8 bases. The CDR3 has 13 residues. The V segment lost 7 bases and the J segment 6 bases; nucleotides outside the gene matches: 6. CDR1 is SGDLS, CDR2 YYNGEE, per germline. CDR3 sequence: CASAGGSLNEQFF. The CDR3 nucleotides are TGTGCCAGCGCGGGGGGCTCCCTCAATGAGCAGTTCTTC.

DNA of the CDR3: TGTGCCAGCAGTTCCCTCACCGGGACAGGGAATCAGCCCCAGCATTTT. This sequence encodes CASSSLTGTGNQPQHF. The V call is TRBV27, the J call TRBJ1-5; TRBD1 matches at 9 bases. Germline-derived CDR1 and CDR2 are MNHEY and SMNVEV (reference sequence). The junction had 8 bases not matched to a gene; V was cut back by 4 bases and J by 4 bases. There are 16 residues in the CDR3.

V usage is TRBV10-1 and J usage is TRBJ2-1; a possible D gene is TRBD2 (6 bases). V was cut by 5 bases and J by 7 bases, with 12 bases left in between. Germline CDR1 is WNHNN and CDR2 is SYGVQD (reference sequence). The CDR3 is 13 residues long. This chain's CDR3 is CASSLTRSNEQFF. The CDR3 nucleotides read TGCGCCAGCAGTTTGACTAGAAGTAATGAGCAGTTCTTC.

The CDR3 DNA reads TGTGCCAGCATGGGGATAGCGGGATATAGCACAGATACGCAGTATTTT. This codes for CASMGIAGYSTDTQYF. The rearrangement joins TRBV9 to TRBJ2-3; 8 nucleotides agree with TRBD2. The germline CDR1 and CDR2 sequences are SGDLS and YYNGEE. The CDR3 is 16 residues long. V was pared by 6 bases and J by 0 bases, with 9 bases of the junction left unmatched.

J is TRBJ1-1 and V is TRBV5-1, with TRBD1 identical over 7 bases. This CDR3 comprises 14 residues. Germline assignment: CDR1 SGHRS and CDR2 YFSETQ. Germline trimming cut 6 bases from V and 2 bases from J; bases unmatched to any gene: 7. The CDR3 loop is CASIAGTANTEAFF. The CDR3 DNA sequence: TGCGCCAGCATCGCCGGGACAGCTAACACTGAAGCTTTCTTT.

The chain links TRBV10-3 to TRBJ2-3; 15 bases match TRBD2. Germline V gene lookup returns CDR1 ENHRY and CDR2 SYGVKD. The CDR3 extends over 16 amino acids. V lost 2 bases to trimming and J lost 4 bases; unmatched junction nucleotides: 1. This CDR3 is CAISEGLAGGPDTQYF. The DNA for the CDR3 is TGTGCCATCAGTGAGGGACTAGCGGGGGGGCCAGATACGCAGTATTTT.

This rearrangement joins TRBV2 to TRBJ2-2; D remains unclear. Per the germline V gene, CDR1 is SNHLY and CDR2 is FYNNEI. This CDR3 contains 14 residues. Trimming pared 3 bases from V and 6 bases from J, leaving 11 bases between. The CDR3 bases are TGTGCCAGCAGTGACCCCAGAACCGCCGGGGAGCTGTTTTTT. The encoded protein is CASSDPRTAGELFF.

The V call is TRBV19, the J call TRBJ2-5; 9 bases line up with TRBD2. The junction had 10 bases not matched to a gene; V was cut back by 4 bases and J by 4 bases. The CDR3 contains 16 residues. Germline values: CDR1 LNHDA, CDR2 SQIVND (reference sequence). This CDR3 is CASSKRRGSGGETQYF. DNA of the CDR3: TGTGCCAGTAGTAAGCGGCGGGGTAGCGGGGGAGAGACCCAGTACTTC.

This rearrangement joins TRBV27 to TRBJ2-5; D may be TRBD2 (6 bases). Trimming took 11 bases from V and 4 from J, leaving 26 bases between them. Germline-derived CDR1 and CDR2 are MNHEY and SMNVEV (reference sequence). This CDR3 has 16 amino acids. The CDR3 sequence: CARYIRGLFRGETQYF. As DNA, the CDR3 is TGTGCCCGCTACATCCGAGGACTATTTCGTGGAGAGACCCAGTACTTC.

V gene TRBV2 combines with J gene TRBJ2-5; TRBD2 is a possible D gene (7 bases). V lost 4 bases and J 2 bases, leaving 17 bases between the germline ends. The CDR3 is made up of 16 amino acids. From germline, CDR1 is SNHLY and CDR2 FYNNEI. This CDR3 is CASSVVGGPLQETQYF. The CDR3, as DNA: TGTGCCAGCAGTGTGGTGGGGGGGCCCCTACAAGAGACCCAGTACTTC.

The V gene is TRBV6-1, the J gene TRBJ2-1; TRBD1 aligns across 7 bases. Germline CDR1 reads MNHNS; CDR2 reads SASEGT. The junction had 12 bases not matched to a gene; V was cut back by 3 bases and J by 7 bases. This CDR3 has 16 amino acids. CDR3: CASSDIRGQLINEQFF. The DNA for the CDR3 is TGTGCCAGCAGTGATATTAGGGGACAGTTAATTAATGAGCAGTTCTTC.

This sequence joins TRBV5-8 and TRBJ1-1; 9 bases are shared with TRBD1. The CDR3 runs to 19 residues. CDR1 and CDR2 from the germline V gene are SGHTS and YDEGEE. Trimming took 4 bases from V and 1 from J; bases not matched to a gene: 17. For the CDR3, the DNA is TGTGCCAGCAGCCTGCAACCCGGGACAGGGAACGGTGGGAACACTGAAGCTTTCTTT. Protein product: CASSLQPGTGNGGNTEAFF.

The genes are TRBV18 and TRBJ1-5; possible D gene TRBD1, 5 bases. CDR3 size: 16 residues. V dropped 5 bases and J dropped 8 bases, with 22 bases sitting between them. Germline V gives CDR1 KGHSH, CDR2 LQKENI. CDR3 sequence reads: CASSTQGAALNKPQHF. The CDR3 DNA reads TGTGCCAGCTCAACGCAGGGTGCGGCGCTTAATAAGCCCCAGCATTTT.

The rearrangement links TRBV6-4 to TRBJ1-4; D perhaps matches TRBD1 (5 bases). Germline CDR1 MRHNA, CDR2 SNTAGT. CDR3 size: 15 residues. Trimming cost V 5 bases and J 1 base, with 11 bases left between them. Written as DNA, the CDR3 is TGTGCCAGCAGTTCCTCGGGGGTAACTAATGAAAAACTGTTTTTT. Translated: CASSSSGVTNEKLFF.

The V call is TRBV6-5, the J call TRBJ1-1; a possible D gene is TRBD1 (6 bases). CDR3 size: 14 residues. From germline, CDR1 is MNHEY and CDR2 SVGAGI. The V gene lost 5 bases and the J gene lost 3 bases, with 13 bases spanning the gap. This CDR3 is CASSNRDTYTEAFF. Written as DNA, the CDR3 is TGTGCCAGCAGTAACCGGGACACTTACACTGAAGCTTTCTTT.

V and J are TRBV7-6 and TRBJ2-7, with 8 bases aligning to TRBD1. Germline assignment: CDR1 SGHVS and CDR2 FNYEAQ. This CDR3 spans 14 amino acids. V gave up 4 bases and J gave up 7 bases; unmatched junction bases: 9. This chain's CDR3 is CASSSTGALGEQYF. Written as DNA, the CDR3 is TGTGCCAGCAGCTCGACAGGGGCCTTAGGGGAGCAGTACTTC.

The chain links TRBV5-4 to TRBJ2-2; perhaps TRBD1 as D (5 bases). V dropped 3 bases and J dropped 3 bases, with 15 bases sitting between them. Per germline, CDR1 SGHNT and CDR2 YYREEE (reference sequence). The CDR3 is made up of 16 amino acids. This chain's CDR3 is CASSYDPRQHTGELFF. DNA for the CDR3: TGTGCCAGCAGCTACGATCCCCGACAGCACACCGGGGAGCTGTTTTTT.

The chain's CDR3 is CSVERRGENTEAFF. The CDR3 DNA follows: TGCAGCGTTGAGCGGCGGGGGGAGAATACTGAAGCTTTCTTT. The chain combines TRBV29-1 with TRBJ1-1, with D perhaps TRBD1 (5 bases). V was pared by 3 bases and J by 5 bases, with 16 bases between. The length of the CDR3 is 14 residues. CDR1 is SQVTM and CDR2 is ANQGSEA in the germline V gene.

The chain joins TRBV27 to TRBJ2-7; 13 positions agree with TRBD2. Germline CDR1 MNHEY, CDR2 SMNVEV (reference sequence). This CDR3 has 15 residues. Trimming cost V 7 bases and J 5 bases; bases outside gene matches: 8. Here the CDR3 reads CASIMTSGGLHEQYF. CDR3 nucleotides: TGTGCCAGCATCATGACTAGCGGGGGGTTGCACGAGCAGTACTTC.

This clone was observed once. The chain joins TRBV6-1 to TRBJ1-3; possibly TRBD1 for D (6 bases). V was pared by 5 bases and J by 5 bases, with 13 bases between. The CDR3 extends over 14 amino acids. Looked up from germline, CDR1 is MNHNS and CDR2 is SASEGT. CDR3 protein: CASSPGQNRNTIYF. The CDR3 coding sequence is TGTGCCAGCAGTCCGGGACAAAACAGAAACACCATATATTTT.

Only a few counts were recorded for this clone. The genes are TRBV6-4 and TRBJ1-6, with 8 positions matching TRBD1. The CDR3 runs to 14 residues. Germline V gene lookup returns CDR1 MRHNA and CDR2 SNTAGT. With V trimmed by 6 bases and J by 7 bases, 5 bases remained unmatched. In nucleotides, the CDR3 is TGTGCCAGCAGGCAACAGGGGGACAATTCACCCCTCCACTTT. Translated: CASRQQGDNSPLHF.

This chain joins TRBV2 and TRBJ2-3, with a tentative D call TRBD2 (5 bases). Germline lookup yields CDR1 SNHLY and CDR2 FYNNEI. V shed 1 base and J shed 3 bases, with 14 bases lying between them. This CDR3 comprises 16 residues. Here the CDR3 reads CASSEGLPGRTDTQYF. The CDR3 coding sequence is TGTGCCAGCAGTGAAGGGTTGCCGGGAAGAACAGATACGCAGTATTTT.

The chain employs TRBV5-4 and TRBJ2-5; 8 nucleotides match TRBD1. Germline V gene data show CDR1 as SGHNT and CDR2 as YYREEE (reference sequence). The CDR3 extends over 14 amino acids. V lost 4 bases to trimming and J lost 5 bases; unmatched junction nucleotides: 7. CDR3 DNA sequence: TGTGCCAGCAGCGGGGGAGGACAGGGCGAGACCCAGTACTTC. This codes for CASSGGGQGETQYF.

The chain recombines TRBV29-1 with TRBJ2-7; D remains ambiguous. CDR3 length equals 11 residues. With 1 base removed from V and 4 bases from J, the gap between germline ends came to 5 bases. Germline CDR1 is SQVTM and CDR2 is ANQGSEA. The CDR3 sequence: CSVEGSYEQYF. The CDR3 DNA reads TGCAGCGTTGAAGGTTCATACGAGCAGTACTTC.

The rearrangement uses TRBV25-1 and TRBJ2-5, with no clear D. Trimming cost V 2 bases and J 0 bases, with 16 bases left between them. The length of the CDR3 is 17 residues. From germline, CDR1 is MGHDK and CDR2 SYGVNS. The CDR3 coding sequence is TGTGCCAGCAGTGAAATGGGCTCAACCCTTAACCAAGAGACCCAGTACTTC. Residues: CASSEMGSTLNQETQYF. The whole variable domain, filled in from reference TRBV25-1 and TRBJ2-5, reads EADIYQTPRYLVIGTGKKITLECSQTMGHDKMYWYQQDPGMELHLIHYSYGVNSTEKGDLSSESTVSRIRTEHFPLTLESARPSHTSQYLCASSEMGSTLNQETQYFGPGTRLLVL.

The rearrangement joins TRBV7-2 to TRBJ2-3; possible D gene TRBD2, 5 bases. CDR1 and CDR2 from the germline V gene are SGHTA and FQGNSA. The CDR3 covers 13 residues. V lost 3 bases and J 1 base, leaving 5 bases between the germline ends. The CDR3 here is CASSFGGTDTQYF. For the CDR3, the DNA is TGTGCCAGCAGCTTCGGGGGCACAGATACGCAGTATTTT.

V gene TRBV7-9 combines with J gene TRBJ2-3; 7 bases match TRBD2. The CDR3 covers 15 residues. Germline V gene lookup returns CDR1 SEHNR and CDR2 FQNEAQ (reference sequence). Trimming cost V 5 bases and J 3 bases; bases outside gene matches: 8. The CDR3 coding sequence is TGTGCCAGCAGCCGGGGACTATTGGAAACAGATACGCAGTATTTT. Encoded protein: CASSRGLLETDTQYF.

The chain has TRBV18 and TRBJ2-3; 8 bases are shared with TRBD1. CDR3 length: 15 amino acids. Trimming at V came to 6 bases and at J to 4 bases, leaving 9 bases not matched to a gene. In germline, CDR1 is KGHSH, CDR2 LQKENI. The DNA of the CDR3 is TGTGCCAGCTCGCCCGACAGGGGAGGCCCAGATACGCAGTATTTT. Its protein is CASSPDRGGPDTQYF. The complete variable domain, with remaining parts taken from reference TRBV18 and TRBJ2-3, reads NAGVMQNPRHLVRRRGQEARLRCSPMKGHSHVYWYRQLPEEGLKFMVYLQKENIIDESGMPKERFSAEFPKEGPSILRIQQVVRGDSAAYFCASSPDRGGPDTQYFGPGTRLTVL.

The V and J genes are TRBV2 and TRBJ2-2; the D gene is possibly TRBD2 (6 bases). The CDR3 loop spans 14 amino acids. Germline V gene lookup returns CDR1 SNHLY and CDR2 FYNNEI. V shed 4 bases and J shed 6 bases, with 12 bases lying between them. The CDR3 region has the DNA TGTGCCAGCAGTGTGCTAGCGAGGGCCGGGGAGCTGTTTTTT. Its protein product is CASSVLARAGELFF.

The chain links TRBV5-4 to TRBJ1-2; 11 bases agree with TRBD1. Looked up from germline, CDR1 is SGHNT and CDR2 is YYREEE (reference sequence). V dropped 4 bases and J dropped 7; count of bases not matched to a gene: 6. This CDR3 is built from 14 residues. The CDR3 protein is CASSQGQGAGGYTF. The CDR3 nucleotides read TGTGCCAGCAGCCAAGGACAGGGGGCAGGTGGCTACACCTTC. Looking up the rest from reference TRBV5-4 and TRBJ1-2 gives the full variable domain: ETGVTQSPTHLIKTRGQQVTLRCSSQSGHNTVSWYQQALGQGPQFIFQYYREEENGRGNFPPRFSGLQFPNYSSELNVNALELDDSALYLCASSQGQGAGGYTFGSGTRLTVV.